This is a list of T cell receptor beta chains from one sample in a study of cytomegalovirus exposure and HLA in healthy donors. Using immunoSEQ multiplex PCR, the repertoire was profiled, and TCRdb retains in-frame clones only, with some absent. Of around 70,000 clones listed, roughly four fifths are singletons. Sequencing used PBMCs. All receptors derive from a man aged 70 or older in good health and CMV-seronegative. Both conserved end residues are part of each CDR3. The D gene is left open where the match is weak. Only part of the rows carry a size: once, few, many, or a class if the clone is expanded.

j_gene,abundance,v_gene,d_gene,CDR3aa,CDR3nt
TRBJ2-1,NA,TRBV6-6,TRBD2,CASSILAGVNEQFF,TGTGCCAGCAGCATACTAGCGGGAGTCAATGAGCAGTTCTTC
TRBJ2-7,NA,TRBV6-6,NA,CSSRYPTAYEQYF,TGTTCCAGCAGGTACCCGACAGCCTACGAGCAGTACTTC
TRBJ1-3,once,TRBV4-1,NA,CASSQAGGSSGNTIYF,TGCGCCAGCAGCCAGGCCGGAGGGTCTTCTGGAAACACCATATATTTT
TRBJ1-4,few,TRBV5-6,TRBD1,CASSLLGTATNEKLFF,TGTGCCAGCAGCTTGTTAGGGACAGCAACTAATGAAAAACTGTTTTTT
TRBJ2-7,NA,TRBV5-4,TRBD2,CASSLGTSGGTYEQYF,TGTGCCAGCAGCTTGGGGACTAGCGGGGGGACCTACGAGCAGTACTTC
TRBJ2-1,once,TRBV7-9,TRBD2,CASSPSSGNNEQFF,TGTGCCAGCAGCCCATCTAGCGGCAACAATGAGCAGTTCTTC
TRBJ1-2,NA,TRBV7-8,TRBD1,CASSPGDSLNYGYTF,TGTGCCAGCAGCCCAGGGGACAGTCTTAACTATGGCTACACCTTC
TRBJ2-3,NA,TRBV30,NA,CAWTGASTDTQYF,TGTGCCTGGACAGGGGCTAGCACAGATACGCAGTATTTT
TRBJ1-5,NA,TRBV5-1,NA,CASRPGQGRSQPQHF,TGCGCCAGCAGACCCGGCCAGGGAAGGAGTCAGCCCCAGCATTTT
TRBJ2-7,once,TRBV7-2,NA,CASSLVGRGEQYF,TGTGCCAGCAGCTTAGTGGGACGGGGGGAGCAGTACTTC
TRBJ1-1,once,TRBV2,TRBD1,CASSEQGQGGLMNTEAFF,TGTGCCAGCAGTGAACAAGGACAGGGGGGACTAATGAACACTGAAGCTTTCTTT
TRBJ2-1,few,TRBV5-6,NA,CASSSEFRLTSSYNEQFF,TGTGCCAGCAGCTCCGAATTCAGACTGACTTCCTCCTACAATGAGCAGTTCTTC
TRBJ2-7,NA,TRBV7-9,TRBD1,CASSLGTAKIEQYF,TGTGCCAGCAGCCTCGGGACAGCTAAAATCGAGCAGTACTTC
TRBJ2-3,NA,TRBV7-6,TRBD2,CASSLNGGAGDTQYF,TGTGCCAGCAGCTTAAACGGGGGGGCAGGAGATACGCAGTATTTT
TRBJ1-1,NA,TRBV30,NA,CAWSVLCEAFF,TGTGCCTGGAGTGTTTTATGTGAAGCTTTCTTT
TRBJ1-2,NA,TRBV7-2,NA,CASSRTSLGDYGYTF,TGTGCCAGCAGCCGCACCAGTCTAGGGGACTATGGCTACACCTTC
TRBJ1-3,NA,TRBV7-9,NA,CASSLGETNTIYF,TGTGCCAGCAGCTTAGGGGAGACAAACACCATATATTTT
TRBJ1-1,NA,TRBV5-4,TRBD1,CASSQGQNFEAFF,TGTGCCAGCAGCCAGGGACAGAACTTTGAAGCTTTCTTT
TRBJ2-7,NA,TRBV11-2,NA,CASSLDISYEQYF,TGTGCCAGCAGCTTAGACATTTCCTACGAGCAGTACTTC
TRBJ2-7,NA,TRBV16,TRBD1,CASSQSWDSSYEQYF,TGTGCCAGCAGCCAATCGTGGGACAGCTCCTACGAGCAGTACTTC
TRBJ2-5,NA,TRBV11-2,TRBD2,CASSLRLAAIKETQYF,TGTGCCAGCAGCTTAAGACTAGCGGCTATTAAAGAGACCCAGTACTTC
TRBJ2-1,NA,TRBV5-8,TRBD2,CASSSLLAGGSYNEQFF,TGTGCCAGCAGCTCCCTACTAGCGGGGGGCTCCTACAATGAGCAGTTCTTC
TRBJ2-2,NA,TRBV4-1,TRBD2,CASSQDWRGYTGELFF,TGCGCCAGCAGCCAAGATTGGCGGGGGTACACCGGGGAGCTGTTTTTT
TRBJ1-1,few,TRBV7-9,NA,CASSLGAMNTEAFF,TGTGCCAGCAGCTTAGGCGCGATGAACACTGAAGCTTTCTTT
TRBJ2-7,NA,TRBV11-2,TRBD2,CASSLEVSGAIRGYEQYF,TGTGCCAGCAGCTTAGAGGTTAGCGGGGCCATAAGGGGATACGAGCAGTACTTC
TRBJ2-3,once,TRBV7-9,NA,CASSLPPEGQYF,TGTGCCAGCAGCTTGCCGCCCGAGGGGCAGTATTTT
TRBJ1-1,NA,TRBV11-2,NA,CASSLDRGRVAFF,TGTGCCAGCAGCTTAGATCGCGGCAGGGTGGCTTTCTTT
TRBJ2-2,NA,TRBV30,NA,CAWSSVAGELFF,TGTGCCTGGAGTTCGGTGGCCGGGGAGCTGTTTTTT
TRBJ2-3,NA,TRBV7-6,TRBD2,CASSLGAGGDTDTQYF,TGTGCCAGCAGCTTAGGAGCGGGGGGGGACACAGATACGCAGTATTTT
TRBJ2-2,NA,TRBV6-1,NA,CASSEGTSWTGELFF,TGTGCCAGCAGTGAAGGTACATCCTGGACCGGGGAGCTGTTTTTT
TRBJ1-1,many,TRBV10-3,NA,CAIRGQQNTEAFF,TGTGCCATCAGAGGACAGCAGAACACTGAAGCTTTCTTT
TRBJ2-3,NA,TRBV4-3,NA,CASSQEGPGPDGDTQYF,TGCGCCAGCAGCCAAGAGGGCCCAGGCCCCGATGGAGATACGCAGTATTTT
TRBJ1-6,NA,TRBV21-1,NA,CASSKGPGSYNSPLHF,TGTGCCAGCAGCAAAGGACCAGGGTCCTATAATTCACCCCTCCACTTT
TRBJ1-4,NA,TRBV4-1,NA,CASSQAEGGWGNEKLFF,TGCGCCAGCAGCCAAGCAGAAGGGGGATGGGGTAATGAAAAACTGTTTTTT
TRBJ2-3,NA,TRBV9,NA,CASSVPNWASTDTQYF,TGTGCCAGCAGCGTCCCTAATTGGGCTAGCACAGATACGCAGTATTTT
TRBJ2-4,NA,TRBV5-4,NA,CASSNNPTSRAKNIQYF,TGTGCCAGCAGTAACAACCCTACTAGTCGGGCCAAAAACATTCAGTACTTC
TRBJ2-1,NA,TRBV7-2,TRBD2,CASSLAGGRNEQFF,TGTGCCAGCAGCTTAGCGGGAGGGAGAAATGAGCAGTTCTTC
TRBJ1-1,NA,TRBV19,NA,CASSRHLGSGTEAFF,TGTGCCAGTTCGAGGCACCTAGGGAGTGGAACTGAAGCTTTCTTT
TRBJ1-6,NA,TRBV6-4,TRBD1,CASSSGTDNSPLHF,TGTGCCAGCAGTTCCGGGACAGATAATTCACCCCTCCACTTT
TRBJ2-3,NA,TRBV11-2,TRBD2,CASILGTGLAGADTQYF,TGTGCCAGCATCCTCGGGACGGGGCTAGCGGGGGCAGATACGCAGTATTTT
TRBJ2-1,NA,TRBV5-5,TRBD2,CASSFSTSGVQSSYNEQFF,TGTGCCAGCAGCTTTTCGACTAGCGGGGTTCAGAGCTCCTACAATGAGCAGTTCTTC
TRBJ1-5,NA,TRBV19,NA,CASSTQGNQPQHF,TGTGCCAGTAGTACACAGGGCAATCAGCCCCAGCATTTT
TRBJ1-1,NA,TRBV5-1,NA,CASSSGYGNTEAFF,TGCGCCAGCAGCTCGGGATATGGGAACACTGAAGCTTTCTTT
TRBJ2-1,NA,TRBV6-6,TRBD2,CASSYASGSTSEQFF,TGTGCCAGCAGTTACGCTAGCGGGAGTACGAGTGAGCAGTTCTTC
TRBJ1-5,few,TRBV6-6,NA,CASDSPGENQPQHF,TGTGCCAGCGATTCGCCGGGTGAAAATCAGCCCCAGCATTTT
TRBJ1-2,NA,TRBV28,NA,CASSLGGAGGYGYTF,TGTGCCAGCAGTTTAGGGGGGGCGGGGGGCTATGGCTACACCTTC
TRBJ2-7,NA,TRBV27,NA,CASSLSRSTYEQYF,TGTGCCAGCAGTTTGTCACGCTCCACTTACGAGCAGTACTTC